Below are 10 T cell receptor beta chains sequenced from a single sample in a study of cytomegalovirus exposure and HLA in healthy donors. Researchers ran the PCR with 60 Vbeta and 13 Jbeta primers. The repertoire was sequenced with immunoSEQ multiplex PCR; TCRdb's copy has only in-frame clones and lacks some. The sample shows about 160,000 clones, 80% of them seen only once. The source material was PBMCs. Receptors originate from a man aged 18 to 30 in good health and CMV-seropositive.

V usage is TRBV5-4 and J usage is TRBJ2-2; D is undetermined. Looked up from germline, CDR1 is SGHNT and CDR2 is YYREEE (reference sequence). V was trimmed by 4 bases and J by 1 base, leaving 5 bases between them. This CDR3 spans 13 amino acids. DNA of the CDR3: TGTGCCAGCAGCGCGTTGAACACCGGGGAGCTGTTTTTT. Its translation: CASSALNTGELFF.

The chain combines TRBV10-3 with TRBJ1-2; TRBD1 agrees at 8 bases. This CDR3 has 15 residues. CDR1 is ENHRY, CDR2 SYGVKD, per germline. V lost 0 bases and J lost 2; bases outside the gene matches: 2. CDR3 DNA: TGTGCCATCAGTGAGTCGGGGACAGGCAACTATGGCTACACCTTC. This gives the protein CAISESGTGNYGYTF.

This sequence joins TRBV5-4 and TRBJ2-7; 11 bases fit TRBD1. This CDR3 has 16 amino acids. With 0 bases clipped from V and 4 bases from J, the junction kept 6 bases outside the gene matches. The V gene's germline CDR1 is SGHNT and CDR2 YYREEE (reference sequence). Here the CDR3 reads CASSLVVGTGGYEQYF. The CDR3 DNA sequence: TGTGCCAGCAGCTTGGTGGTAGGGACAGGGGGATACGAGCAGTACTTC.

The chain carries TRBV27 and TRBJ2-2; TRBD2 aligns across 9 bases. The V gene end was trimmed by 1 base and the J gene end by 5 bases; junction bases not matched to a gene: 5. The CDR3 is 16 residues long. Germline lookup yields CDR1 MNHEY and CDR2 SMNVEV (reference sequence). CDR3 sequence reads: CASSLLVSGGTGELFF. CDR3 DNA: TGTGCCAGCAGTTTATTGGTTAGCGGGGGAACCGGGGAGCTGTTTTTT.

This sequence joins TRBV6-6 and TRBJ1-1, with D maybe TRBD1 (5 bases). The germline V gene encodes CDR1 MNHNY and CDR2 SVGAGI (reference sequence). The CDR3 contains 12 residues. Trimming cost V 6 bases and J 3 bases, with 8 bases left between them. DNA for the CDR3: TGTGCCAGCAGGGGGGGGTACACTGAAGCTTTCTTT. It encodes CASRGGYTEAFF.

This clone was seen a single time. The chain carries TRBV7-8 and TRBJ1-2; weak D call: TRBD1 (6 bases). The germline CDR1 and CDR2 sequences are SGHVS and FQNEAQ. The CDR3 has 14 residues. The V gene lost 2 bases and the J gene lost 2 bases, with 9 bases spanning the gap. CDR3 nucleotides: TGTGCCAGCAGCTTAAGGCAGGGGAACTATGGCTACACCTTC. This encodes CASSLRQGNYGYTF.

The V and J genes are TRBV19 and TRBJ2-5; no clear D. V was shortened by 10 bases and J by 5 bases, with 11 bases between the two germline ends. CDR1 LNHDA and CDR2 SQIVND come from the germline V gene (reference sequence). This CDR3 has 11 amino acids. The CDR3 bases are TGTGCCAAGCTAGAAACTGAGACCCAGTACTTC. This gives the protein CAKLETETQYF.

The table lists this clone with a few counts. The chain joins TRBV5-1 to TRBJ2-3; 10 bases map to TRBD2. J gave up 4 bases and V 2 bases, and 4 bases lay outside the gene matches. The CDR3 loop spans 15 amino acids. CDR1 and CDR2 (germline): SGHRS, YFSETQ. The CDR3 sequence is CASSFPSGGSDTQYF. In DNA form, the CDR3 reads TGCGCCAGCAGCTTCCCTAGCGGGGGTTCAGATACGCAGTATTTT.

This clone was counted a few times. Its ends do not fully match the called genes, so a read error is possible. The V call is TRBV7-6, the J call TRBJ1-3; D is unclear. Germline V gives CDR1 SGHVS, CDR2 FNYEAQ. The CDR3 runs 16 residues. CDR3 region: CASSPERELSGNAIYF. The CDR3 nucleotides are TGTGCCAGCAGCCCCGAAAGGGAGCTCTCTGGAAACGCCATATATTTT.

The chain couples TRBV4-2 to TRBJ2-7; 7 bases fit TRBD2. Unmatched junction bases numbered 9, after V lost 0 bases and J lost 4 bases. This CDR3 is built from 16 residues. Germline CDR1 and CDR2: LGHNA and YNFKEQ. The CDR3 spells CASSQDPLAELYEQYF. Here the CDR3 DNA reads TGTGCCAGCAGCCAAGATCCCCTAGCGGAACTATACGAGCAGTACTTC.